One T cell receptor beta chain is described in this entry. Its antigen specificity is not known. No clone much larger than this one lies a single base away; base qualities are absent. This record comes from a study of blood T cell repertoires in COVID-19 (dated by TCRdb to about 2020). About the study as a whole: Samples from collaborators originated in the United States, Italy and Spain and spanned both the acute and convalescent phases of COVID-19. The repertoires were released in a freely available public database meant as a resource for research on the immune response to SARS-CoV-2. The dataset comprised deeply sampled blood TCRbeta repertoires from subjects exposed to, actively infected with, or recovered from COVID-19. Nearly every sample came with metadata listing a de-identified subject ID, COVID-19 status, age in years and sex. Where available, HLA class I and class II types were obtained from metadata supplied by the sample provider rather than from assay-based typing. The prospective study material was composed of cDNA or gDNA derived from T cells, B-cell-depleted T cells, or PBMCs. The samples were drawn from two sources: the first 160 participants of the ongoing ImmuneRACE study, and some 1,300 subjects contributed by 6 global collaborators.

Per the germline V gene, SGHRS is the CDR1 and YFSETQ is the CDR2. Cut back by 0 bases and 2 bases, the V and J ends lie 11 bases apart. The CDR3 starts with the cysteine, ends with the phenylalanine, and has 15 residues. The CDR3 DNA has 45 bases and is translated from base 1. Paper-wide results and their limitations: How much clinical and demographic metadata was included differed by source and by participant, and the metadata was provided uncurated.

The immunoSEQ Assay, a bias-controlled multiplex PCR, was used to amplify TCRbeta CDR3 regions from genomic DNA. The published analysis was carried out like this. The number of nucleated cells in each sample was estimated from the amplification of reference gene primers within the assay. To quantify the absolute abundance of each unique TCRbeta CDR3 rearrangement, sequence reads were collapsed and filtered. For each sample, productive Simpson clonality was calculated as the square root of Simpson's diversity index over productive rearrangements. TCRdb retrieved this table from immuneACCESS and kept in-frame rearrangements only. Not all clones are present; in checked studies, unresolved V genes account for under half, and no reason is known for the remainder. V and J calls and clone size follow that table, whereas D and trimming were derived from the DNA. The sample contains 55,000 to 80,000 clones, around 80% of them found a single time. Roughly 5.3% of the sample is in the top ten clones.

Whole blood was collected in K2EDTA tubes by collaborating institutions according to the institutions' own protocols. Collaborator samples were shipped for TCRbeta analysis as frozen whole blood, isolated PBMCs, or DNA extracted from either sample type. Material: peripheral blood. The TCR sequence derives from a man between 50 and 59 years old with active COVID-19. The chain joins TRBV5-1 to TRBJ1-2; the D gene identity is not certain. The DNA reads TGCGCCAGCAGCTTGGACAGACACGAGAACTATGGCTACACCTTC. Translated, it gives CASSLDRHENYGYTF.